Detailed here is one T cell receptor beta chain. The sample is drawn from a study of control samples from healthy donors and cancer patients. The assay was immunoSEQ multiplex PCR, and TCRdb's table has in-frame clones only and misses some. This table has 61,000 or so clones, 85% to 90% appearing once. Germline V gives CDR1 SGHKS, CDR2 YYEKEE (reference sequence). The CDR3 length is 13 residues. The rearrangement links TRBV5-5 to TRBJ2-7; D gene unclear. The tail of the sequence fits TRBJ2-5 better, so the J call may be wrong. Source material: PBMCs. The origin of this receptor is a man aged 60-69 years with colorectal cancer. This CDR3 reads CASSFGLQETQYF. The CDR3 DNA reads TGTGCCAGCAGCTTCGGGCTGCAAGAGACCCAGTACTTC.